The clone carrying this T cell receptor beta chain has more than one count but fewer than ten. For the second PCR, which ran for roughly 6 to 12 cycles, a sample-barcoded 5' primer and a J-beta primer mix were used. TCRdb ran MiXCR on the 5' RACE reads and lists one entry per CDR3 protein. The table has around 1,000,000 distinct CDR3 sequences, approximately 25% seen once. This sample is part of a study of blood T cells in healthy people across ages. The V segment lost 4 bases and the J segment 3 bases; nucleotides outside the gene matches: 3. The V gene's germline CDR1 is SQVTM and CDR2 ANQGSEA. The CDR3 length is 13 residues. The sample was also reused in another study, on T cells of mothers and their children. That study adds: Thymic selection molds TCR recombination products alike in related and unrelated pairs.

The rearrangement joins TRBV29-1 to TRBJ1-5; 7 bases fit TRBD1. The TCR comes from a girl aged 2 to 9 in good health. Material for sequencing was blood. CDR3 DNA: TGCAGCGTTGGGACAGGACTCAATCAGCCCCAGCATTTT. It is translated as CSVGTGLNQPQHF.